Below, one TCR beta chain is given with its context. Authors' data handling: Reference gene primer amplification in the assay estimated nucleated cell counts. TCRdb's table, derived via immunoSEQ multiplex PCR, lists solely in-frame clones and lacks some. V and J calls plus clone size are reproduced from that table; the DNA served to infer D and trimming. The table has 85,000 to 100,000 clones, 90% seen once. V lost 6 bases, J lost 7 bases, and 10 bases lay in between. CDR3 length: 12 residues. Looked up from germline, CDR1 is SGHAT and CDR2 is FQNNGV. The data originate from a study of blood T cell repertoires in COVID-19. Study-wide background: Acute and convalescent COVID-19 samples came from the United States, Italy and Spain. T cells, B-cell-depleted T cells, or PBMCs provided the cDNA or gDNA that served as material.

The sample was peripheral blood. The V call is TRBV11-2, the J call TRBJ2-1; maybe TRBD2 (5 bases). This sequence was found in a man aged 55 to 70 with acute or convalescent COVID-19. The CDR3 loop is CASRGSGNEQFF. The CDR3 DNA reads as TGTGCCAGCAGGGGGTCGGGAAATGAGCAGTTCTTC.